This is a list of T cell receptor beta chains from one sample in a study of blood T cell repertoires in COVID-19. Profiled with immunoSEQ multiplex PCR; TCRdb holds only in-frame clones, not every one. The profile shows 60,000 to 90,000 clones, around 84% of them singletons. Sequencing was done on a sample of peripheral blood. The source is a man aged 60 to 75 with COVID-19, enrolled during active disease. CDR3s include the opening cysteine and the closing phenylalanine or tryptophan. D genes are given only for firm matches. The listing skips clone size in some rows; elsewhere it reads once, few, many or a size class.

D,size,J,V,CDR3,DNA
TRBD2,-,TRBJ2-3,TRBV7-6,CASSLAVAGNTDTQYF,TGTGCCAGCAGCTTAGCAGTAGCGGGGAACACAGATACGCAGTATTTT
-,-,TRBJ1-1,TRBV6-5,CASRTTSALSTEAFF,TGTGCCAGCAGGACAACATCTGCCCTTAGCACTGAAGCTTTCTTT
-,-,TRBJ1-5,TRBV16,CASSPQGTPGNQPQHF,TGTGCCAGCAGCCCTCAGGGGACCCCAGGCAATCAGCCCCAGCATTTT
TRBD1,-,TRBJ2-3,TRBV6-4,CASSEQGRVADTQYF,TGTGCCAGCAGTGAACAGGGGAGAGTGGCAGATACGCAGTATTTT
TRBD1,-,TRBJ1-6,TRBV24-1,CATSDSGTGGSPLHF,TGTGCCACCAGTGATTCCGGGACAGGGGGTTCACCCCTCCACTTT
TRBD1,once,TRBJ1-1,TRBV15,CATSLGQMNTEAFF,TGTGCCACCAGCCTGGGACAGATGAACACTGAAGCTTTCTTT
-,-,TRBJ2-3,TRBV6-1,CASSEEGRLLVNTQYF,TGTGCCAGCAGTGAAGAAGGGAGGCTCCTTGTGAATACGCAGTATTTT
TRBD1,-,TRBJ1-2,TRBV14,CASSQELQGGNYGYTF,TGTGCCAGCAGCCAAGAATTGCAGGGGGGTAACTATGGCTACACCTTC
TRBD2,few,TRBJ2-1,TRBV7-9,CASSLRGSSYNEQFF,TGTGCCAGCAGCTTACGCGGGAGCTCCTACAATGAGCAGTTCTTC
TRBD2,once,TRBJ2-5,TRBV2,CASLLTSAAIKYF,TGTGCCAGCCTTCTGACTAGCGCAGCAATAAAGTACTTC
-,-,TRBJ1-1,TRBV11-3,CASSLSTGHTEAFF,TGTGCCAGCAGCTTAAGTACAGGGCACACTGAAGCTTTCTTT
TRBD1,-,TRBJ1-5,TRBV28,CASSLPKGQFSNQPQHF,TGTGCCAGCAGTTTACCCAAGGGACAGTTTAGCAATCAGCCCCAGCATTTT
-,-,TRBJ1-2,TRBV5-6,CASSLGQGFFYGYTF,TGTGCCAGCAGCTTGGGGCAGGGGTTTTTCTATGGCTACACCTTC
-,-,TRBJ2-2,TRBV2,CASSEGAGAGELFF,TGTGCCAGCAGTGAAGGGGCAGGTGCCGGGGAGCTGTTTTTT
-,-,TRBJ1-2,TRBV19,CASSNLGRGEGYTF,TGTGCCAGTAGTAACCTCGGACGGGGAGAGGGCTACACCTTC
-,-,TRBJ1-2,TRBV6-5,CASSYSSRFHIGYTF,TGTGCCAGCAGTTACTCCAGTCGCTTTCATATTGGCTACACCTTC
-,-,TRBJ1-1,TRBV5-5,CASSLSGAPTFF,TGTGCCAGCAGCTTGTCAGGGGCCCCAACTTTCTTT
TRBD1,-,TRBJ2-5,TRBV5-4,CASSGDRARETQYF,TGTGCCAGCAGCGGGGACAGGGCTCGAGAGACCCAGTACTTC
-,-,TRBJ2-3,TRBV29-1,CSKSLPGSPQYF,TGCAGCAAAAGCCTCCCCGGGAGCCCGCAGTATTTT
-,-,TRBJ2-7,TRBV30,CAWSVLGNSEQYF,TGTGCCTGGAGTGTACTCGGAAACAGCGAGCAGTACTTC
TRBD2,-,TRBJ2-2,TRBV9,CASSVVAGGPANTGELFF,TGTGCCAGCAGCGTAGTAGCGGGAGGTCCCGCGAACACCGGGGAGCTGTTTTTT
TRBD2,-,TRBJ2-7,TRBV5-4,CASSLGGRLAGAYEQYF,TGTGCCAGCAGCTTGGGGGGGCGACTAGCGGGAGCCTACGAGCAGTACTTC